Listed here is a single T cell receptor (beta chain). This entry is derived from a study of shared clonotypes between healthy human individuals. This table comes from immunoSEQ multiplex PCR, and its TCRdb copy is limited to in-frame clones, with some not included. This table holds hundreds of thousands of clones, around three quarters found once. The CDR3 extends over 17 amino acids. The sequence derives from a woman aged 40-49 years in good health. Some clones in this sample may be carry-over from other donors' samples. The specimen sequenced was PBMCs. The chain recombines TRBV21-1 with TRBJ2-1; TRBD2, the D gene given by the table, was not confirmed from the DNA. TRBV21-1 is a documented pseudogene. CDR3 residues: CASSKLGGPLSYNEQFF. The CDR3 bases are TGTGCCAGCAGCAAATTGGGAGGGCCTCTTTCCTACAATGAGCAGTTCTTC.